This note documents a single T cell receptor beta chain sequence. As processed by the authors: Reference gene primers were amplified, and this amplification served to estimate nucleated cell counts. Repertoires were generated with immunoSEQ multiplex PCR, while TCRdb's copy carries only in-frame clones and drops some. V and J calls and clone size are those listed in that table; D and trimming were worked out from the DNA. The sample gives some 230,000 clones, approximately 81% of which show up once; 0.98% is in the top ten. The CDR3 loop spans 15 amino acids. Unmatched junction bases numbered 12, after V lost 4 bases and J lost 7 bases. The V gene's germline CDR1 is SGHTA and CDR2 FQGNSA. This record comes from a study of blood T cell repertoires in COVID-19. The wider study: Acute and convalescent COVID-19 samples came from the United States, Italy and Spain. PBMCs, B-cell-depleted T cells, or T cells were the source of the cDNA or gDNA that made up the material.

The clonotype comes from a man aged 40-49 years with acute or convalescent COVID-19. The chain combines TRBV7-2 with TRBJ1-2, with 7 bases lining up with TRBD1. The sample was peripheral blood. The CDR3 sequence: CASSSPGQRSIGYTF. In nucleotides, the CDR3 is TGTGCCAGCAGCTCCCCGGGACAGCGATCTATTGGCTACACCTTC.